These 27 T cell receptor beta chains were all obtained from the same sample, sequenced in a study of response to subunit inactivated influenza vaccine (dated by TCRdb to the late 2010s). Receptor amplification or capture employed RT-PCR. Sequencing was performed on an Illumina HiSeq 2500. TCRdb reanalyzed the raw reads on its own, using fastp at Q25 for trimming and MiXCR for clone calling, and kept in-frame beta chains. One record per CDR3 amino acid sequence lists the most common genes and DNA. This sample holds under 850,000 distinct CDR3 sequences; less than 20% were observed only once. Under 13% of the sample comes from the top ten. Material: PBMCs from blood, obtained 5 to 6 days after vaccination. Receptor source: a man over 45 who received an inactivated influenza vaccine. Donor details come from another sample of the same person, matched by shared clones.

The CDR3 sequence is CASSQSAGGVTGELFF. The CDR3 DNA reads TGCGCCAGCAGCCAATCGGCGGGGGGCGTCACCGGGGAGCTGTTTTTT. The chain combines TRBV4-3 with TRBJ2-2; 8 nucleotides align to TRBD2. Germline V gives CDR1 LGHNA, CDR2 YSLEER. CDR3 length equals 16 residues. The junction had 6 bases not matched to a gene; V was cut back by 2 bases and J by 4 bases.

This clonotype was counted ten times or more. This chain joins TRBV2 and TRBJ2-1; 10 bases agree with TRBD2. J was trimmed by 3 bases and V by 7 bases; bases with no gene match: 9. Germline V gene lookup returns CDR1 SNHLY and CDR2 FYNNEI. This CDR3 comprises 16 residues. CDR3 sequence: CASKGLAIRIYNEQFF. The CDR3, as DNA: TGTGCCAGCAAGGGACTAGCGATCCGAATCTACAATGAGCAGTTCTTC.

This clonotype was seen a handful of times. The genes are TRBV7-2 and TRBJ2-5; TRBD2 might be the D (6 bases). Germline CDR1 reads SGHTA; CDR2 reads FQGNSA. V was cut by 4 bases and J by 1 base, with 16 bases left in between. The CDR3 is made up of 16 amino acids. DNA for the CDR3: TGTGCCAGCAGCTCCTTAGGAGGGAACATCCAAGAGACCCAGTACTTC. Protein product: CASSSLGGNIQETQYF.

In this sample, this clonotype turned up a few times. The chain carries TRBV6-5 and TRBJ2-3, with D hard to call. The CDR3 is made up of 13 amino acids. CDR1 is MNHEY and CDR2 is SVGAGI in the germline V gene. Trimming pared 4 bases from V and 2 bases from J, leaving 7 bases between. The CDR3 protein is CASSSLHTDTQYF. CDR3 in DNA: TGTGCCAGCAGTTCACTCCACACAGATACGCAGTATTTT.

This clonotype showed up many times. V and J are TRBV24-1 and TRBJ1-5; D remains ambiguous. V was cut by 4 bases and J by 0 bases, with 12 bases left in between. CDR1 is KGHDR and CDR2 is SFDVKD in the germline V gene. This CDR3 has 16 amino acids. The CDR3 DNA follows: TGTGCCACCAGTGAATTATGGACGGGTAGCAATCAGCCCCAGCATTTT. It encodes CATSELWTGSNQPQHF.

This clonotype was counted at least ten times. CDR3 sequence (DNA): TGTGCCAGCAGCCCCTCTCCCGGAAACACCATATATTTT. Its protein is CASSPSPGNTIYF. The chain employs TRBV12-3 or TRBV12-4 and TRBJ1-3; D not resolved. V dropped 6 bases and J dropped 4 bases, with 10 bases sitting between them. The CDR3 length is 13 residues.

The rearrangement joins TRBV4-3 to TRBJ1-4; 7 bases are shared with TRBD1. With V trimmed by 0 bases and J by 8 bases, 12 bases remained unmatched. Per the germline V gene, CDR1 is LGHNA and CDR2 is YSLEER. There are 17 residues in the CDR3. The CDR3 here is CASSQERVDRVREKLFF. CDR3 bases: TGCGCCAGCAGCCAAGAGAGGGTCGACAGGGTAAGGGAAAAACTGTTTTTT.

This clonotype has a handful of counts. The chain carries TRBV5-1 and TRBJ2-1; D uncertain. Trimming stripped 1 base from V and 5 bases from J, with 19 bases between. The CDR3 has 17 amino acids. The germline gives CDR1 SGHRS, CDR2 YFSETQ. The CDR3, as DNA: TGCGCCAGCAGCTTGTCAGCGAGATGGCCGATAAACAATGAGCAGTTCTTC. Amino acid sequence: CASSLSARWPINNEQFF. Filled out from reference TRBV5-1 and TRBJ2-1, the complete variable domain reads KAGVTQTPRYLIKTRGQQVTLSCSPISGHRSVSWYQQTPGQGLQFLFEYFSETQRNKGNFPGRFSGRQFSNSRSEMNVSTLELGDSALYLCASSLSARWPINNEQFFGPGTRLTVL.

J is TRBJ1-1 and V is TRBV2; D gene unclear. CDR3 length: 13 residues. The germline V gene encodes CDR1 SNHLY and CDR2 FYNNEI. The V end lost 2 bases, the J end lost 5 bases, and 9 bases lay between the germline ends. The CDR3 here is CASSEYGRTEAFF. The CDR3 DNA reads TGTGCCAGCAGTGAATATGGGCGGACTGAAGCTTTCTTT.

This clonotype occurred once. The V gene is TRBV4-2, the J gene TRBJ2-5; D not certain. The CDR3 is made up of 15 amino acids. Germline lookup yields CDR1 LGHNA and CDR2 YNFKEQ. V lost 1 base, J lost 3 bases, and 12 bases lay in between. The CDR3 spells CASSQGPSKEETQYF. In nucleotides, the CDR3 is TGTGCCAGCAGCCAAGGTCCCTCGAAAGAAGAGACCCAGTACTTC.

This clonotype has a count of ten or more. CDR3 in amino acids: CASSAGDQAFF. In nucleotides, the CDR3 is TGTGCCAGCAGTGCCGGGGACCAAGCTTTCTTT. V and J are TRBV6-1 and TRBJ1-1, with a tentative D call TRBD1 (5 bases). Germline CDR1 is MNHNS and CDR2 is SASEGT. The CDR3 is 11 amino acids. The ends were cut back, 4 bases at V and 9 bases at J, with 9 bases in the middle.

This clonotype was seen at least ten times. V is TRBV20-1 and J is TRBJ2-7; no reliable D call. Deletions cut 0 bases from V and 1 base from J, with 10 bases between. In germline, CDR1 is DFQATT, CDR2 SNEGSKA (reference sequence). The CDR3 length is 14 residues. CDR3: CSARDYKGSYEQYF. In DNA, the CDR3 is TGCAGTGCTAGAGATTATAAGGGATCCTACGAGCAGTACTTC.

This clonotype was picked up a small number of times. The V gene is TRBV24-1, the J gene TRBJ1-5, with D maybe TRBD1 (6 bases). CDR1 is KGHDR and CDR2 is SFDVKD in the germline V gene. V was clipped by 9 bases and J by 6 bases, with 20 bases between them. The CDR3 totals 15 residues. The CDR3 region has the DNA TGTGCCACCGGGGAACGTGGGACAACTTTTCAGCCCCAGCATTTT. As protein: CATGERGTTFQPQHF.

The CDR3 DNA sequence: TGTGCCAGCAGCTCCCTAGACTACACAGATACGCAGTATTTT. Amino acid sequence: CASSSLDYTDTQYF. The gene calls are TRBV11-1 and TRBJ2-3; TRBD2 is a possible D gene (5 bases). The ends were cut back, 4 bases at V and 2 bases at J, with 10 bases in the middle. Germline lookup yields CDR1 SGHAT and CDR2 FQDESV (reference sequence). This CDR3 spans 14 amino acids.

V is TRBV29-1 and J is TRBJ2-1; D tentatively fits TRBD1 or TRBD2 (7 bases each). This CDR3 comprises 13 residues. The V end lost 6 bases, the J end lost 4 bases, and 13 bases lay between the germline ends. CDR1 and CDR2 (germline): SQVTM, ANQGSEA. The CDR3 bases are TGCAGCGTGGCAGCGGGACAGTACAATGAGCAGTTCTTC. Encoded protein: CSVAAGQYNEQFF.

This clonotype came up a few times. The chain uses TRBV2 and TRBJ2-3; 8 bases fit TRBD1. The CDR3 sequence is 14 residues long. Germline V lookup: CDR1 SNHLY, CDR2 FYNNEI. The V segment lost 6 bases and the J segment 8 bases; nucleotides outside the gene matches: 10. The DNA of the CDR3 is TGTGCCAGCAGAGAGACAGGGGAAAGGAGTACGCAGTATTTT. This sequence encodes CASRETGERSTQYF.

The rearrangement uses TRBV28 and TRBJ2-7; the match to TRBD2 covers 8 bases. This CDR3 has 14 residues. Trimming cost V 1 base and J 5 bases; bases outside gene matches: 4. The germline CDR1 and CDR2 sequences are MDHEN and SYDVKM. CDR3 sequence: CASSLSSGSHEQYF. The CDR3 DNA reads TGTGCCAGCAGTTTATCGAGCGGGAGCCACGAGCAGTACTTC.

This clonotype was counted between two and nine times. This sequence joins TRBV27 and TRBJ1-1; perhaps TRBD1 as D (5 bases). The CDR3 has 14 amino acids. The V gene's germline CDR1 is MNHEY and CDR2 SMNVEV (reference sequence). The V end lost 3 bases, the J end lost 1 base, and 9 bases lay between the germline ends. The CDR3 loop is CASSFYGANTEAFF. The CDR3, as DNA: TGTGCCAGCAGTTTTTATGGGGCGAACACTGAAGCTTTCTTT.

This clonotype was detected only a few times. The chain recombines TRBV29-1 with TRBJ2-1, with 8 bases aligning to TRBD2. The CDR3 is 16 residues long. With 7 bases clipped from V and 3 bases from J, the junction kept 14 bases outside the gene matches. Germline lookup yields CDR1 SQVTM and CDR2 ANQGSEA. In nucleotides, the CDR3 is TGCAGCGGAATTGGTGCGGGGGGTGAACACTACAATGAGCAGTTCTTC. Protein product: CSGIGAGGEHYNEQFF.

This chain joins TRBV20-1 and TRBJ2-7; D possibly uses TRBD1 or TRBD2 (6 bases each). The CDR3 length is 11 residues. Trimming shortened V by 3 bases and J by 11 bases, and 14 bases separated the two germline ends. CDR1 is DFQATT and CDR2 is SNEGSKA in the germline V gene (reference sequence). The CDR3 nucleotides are TGCAGTGCTAGCTGGGGGGCCGGGGAGTACTTC. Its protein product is CSASWGAGEYF.

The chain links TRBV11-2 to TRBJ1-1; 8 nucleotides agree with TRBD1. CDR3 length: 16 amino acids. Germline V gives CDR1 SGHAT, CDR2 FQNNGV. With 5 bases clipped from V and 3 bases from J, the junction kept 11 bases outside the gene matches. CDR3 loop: CASSAFADRVDTEAFF. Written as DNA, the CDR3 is TGTGCCAGCAGCGCTTTCGCGGACAGGGTGGACACTGAAGCTTTCTTT.

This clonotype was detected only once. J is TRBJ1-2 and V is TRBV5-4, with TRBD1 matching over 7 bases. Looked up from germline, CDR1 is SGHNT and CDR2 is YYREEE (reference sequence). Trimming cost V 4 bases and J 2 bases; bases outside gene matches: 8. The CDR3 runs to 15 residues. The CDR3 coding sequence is TGTGCCAGCAGCCCGTCCGGGACAGTCAACTATGGCTACACCTTC. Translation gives CASSPSGTVNYGYTF.

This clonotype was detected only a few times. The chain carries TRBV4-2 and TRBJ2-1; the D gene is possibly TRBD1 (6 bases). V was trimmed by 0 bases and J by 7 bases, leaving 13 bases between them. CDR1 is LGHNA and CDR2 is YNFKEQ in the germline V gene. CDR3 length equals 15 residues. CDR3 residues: CASSQEKQGKNEQFF. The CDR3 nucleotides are TGTGCCAGCAGCCAAGAGAAACAGGGTAAGAATGAGCAGTTCTTC.

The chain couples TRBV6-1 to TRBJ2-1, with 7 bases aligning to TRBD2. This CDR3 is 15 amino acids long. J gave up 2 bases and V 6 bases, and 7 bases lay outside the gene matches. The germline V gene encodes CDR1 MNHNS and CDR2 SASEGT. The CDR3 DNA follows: TGTGCCAGCAGAAGTCGGCTAGCGGCCTACAATGAGCAGTTCTTC. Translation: CASRSRLAAYNEQFF.

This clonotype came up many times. CDR3 in amino acids: CASSEGVMNTEAFF. The CDR3 DNA follows: TGTGCCAGCAGCGAGGGAGTTATGAACACTGAAGCTTTCTTT. V usage is TRBV7-9 and J usage is TRBJ1-1, with no clear D. CDR1 is SEHNR and CDR2 is FQNEAQ in the germline V gene (reference sequence). V was trimmed by 5 bases and J by 0 bases, leaving 10 bases between them. The CDR3 sequence is 14 residues long.

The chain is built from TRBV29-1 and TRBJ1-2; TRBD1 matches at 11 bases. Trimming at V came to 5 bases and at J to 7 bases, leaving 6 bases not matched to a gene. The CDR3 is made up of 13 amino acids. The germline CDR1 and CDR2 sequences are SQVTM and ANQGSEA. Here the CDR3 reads CSVRDRGDGGYTF. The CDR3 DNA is TGCAGCGTTCGGGACAGGGGGGATGGTGGCTACACCTTC. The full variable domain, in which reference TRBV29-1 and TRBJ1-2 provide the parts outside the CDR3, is SAVISQKPSRDICQRGTSLTIQCQVDSQVTMMFWYRQQPGQSLTLIATANQGSEATYESGFVIDKFPISRPNLTFSTLTVSNMSPEDSSIYLCSVRDRGDGGYTFGSGTRLTVV.

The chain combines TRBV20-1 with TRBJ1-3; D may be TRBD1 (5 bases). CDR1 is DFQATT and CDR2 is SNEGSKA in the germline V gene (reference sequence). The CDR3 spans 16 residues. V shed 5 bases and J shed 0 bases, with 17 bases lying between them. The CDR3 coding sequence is TGCAGTGCTCAACAGGAAGGCCCGAGCTCTGGAAACACCATATATTTT. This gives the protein CSAQQEGPSSGNTIYF.